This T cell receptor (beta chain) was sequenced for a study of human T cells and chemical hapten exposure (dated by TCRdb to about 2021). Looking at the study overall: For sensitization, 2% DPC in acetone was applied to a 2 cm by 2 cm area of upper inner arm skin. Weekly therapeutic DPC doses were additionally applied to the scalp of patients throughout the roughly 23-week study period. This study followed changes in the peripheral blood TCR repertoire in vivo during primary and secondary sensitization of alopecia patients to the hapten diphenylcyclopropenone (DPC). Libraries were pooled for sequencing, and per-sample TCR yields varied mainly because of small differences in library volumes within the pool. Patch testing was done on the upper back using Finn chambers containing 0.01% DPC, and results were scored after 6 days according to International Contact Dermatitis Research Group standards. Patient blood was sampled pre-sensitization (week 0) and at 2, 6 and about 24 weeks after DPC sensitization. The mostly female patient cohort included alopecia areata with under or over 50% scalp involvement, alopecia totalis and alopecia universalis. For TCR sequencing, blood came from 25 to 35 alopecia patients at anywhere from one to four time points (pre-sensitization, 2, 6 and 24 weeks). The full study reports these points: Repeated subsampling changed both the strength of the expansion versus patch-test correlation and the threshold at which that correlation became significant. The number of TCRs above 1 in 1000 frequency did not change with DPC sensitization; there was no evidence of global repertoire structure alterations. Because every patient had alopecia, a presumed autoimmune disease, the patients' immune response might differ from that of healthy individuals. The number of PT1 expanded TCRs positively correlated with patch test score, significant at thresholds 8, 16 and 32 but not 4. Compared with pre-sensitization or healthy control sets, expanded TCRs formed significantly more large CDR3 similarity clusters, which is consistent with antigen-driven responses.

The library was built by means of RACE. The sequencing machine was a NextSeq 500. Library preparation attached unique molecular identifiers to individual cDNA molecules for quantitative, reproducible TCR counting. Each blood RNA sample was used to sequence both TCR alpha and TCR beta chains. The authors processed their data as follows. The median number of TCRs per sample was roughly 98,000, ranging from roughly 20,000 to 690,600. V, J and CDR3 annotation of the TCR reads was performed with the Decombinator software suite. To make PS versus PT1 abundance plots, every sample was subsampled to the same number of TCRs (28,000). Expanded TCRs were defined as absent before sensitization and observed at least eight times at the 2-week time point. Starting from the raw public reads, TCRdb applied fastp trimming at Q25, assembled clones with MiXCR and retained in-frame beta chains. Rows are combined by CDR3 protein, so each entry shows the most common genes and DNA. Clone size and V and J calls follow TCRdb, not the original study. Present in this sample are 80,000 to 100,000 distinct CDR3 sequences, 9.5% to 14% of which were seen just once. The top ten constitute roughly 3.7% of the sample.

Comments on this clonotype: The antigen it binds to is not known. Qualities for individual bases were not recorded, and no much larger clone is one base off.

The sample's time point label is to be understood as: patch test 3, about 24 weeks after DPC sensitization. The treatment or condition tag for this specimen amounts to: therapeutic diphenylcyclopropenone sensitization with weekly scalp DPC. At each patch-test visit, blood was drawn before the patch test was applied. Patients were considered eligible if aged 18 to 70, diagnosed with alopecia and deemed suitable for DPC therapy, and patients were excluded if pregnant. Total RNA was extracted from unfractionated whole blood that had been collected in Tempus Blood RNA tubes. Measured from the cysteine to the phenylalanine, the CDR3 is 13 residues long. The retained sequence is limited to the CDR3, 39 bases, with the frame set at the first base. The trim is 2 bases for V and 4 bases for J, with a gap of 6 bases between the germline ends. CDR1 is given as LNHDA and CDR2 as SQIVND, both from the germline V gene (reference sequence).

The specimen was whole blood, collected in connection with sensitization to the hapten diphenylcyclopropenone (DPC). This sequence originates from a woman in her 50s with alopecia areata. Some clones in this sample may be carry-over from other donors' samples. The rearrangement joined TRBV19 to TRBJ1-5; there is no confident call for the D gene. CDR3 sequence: CASSISGNQPQHF. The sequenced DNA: TGTGCCAGTAGTATAAGCGGGAATCAGCCCCAGCATTTT.